A single T cell receptor beta chain is shown here with its context. The CDR3 contains 15 residues. The ends lost 6 bases at V and 2 bases at J; junction bases unmatched: 9. Per germline, CDR1 MNHEY and CDR2 SVGAGI. The sample originates from a study of CD8 T cells in Susac syndrome. RNA, at about 0.45 to 1 ug, was reverse transcribed with random hexamers. TCRdb used MiXCR to reprocess the immunoSEQ multiplex PCR reads, holding one entry per CDR3 protein. Among 330,000 or so distinct CDR3 sequences, roughly 85% were seen once, and the ten largest hold roughly 0.21%. Sequencing used CD8+ T cells from PBMCs. This sequence originates from a human donor with multiple sclerosis. This chain connects TRBV6-5 to TRBJ2-5; TRBD1 matches 7 bases. The CDR3 is CASRTPGQRQETQYF. CDR3 bases: TGTGCCAGCAGGACCCCGGGACAGAGGCAAGAGACCCAGTACTTC.